These T cell receptor beta chains were read from a single sample in a study of blood T cell repertoires in COVID-19. TCRdb's table, derived via immunoSEQ multiplex PCR, lists solely in-frame clones and lacks some. The sample records roughly 240,000 clones, 86% being singletons. Sequenced sample: PBMCs or T cells enriched from blood (not recorded which). The receptors shown here come from a woman aged 45 to 65 who had recovered from COVID-19. Each CDR3 is given with its conserved first and last residue.

v_gene,CDR3aa
TRBV5-8,CASSLGDRGGMYGYTF
TRBV19,CASTLRPGSSGNTIYF
TRBV5-6,CASSFYRGTRNQPQHF
TRBV6-2/TRBV6-3,CASSYIPREGLSNQPQHF
TRBV7-9,CASSLGGGRWDSPLHF
TRBV4-1,CASSRSTSGGYNEQFF
TRBV29-1,CSVGWDRYTEAFF
TRBV6-2/TRBV6-3,CASSYSSFSNQPQHF
TRBV4-3,CASSQGRERYQPQHF
TRBV5-6,CASSYPQGKEAFF
TRBV7-3,CASSLNPAGPSYGYTF
TRBV7-2,CASSPGQRTGELFF
TRBV4-1,CASSRLGQVDEQYF
TRBV24-1,CATSEAGTGNTGELFF